The TCR beta chain described here comes from a study of cytomegalovirus exposure and HLA in healthy donors. General study results and limits: First-cohort TCR clusters tended to co-occur in the approximately 130 validation repertoires, a later analysis found. Testing in vitro showed a few CMV-associated chains specific for CMV antigens.

This clone was observed a handful of times. The antigen remains undetermined. Sequencing used immunoSEQ multiplex PCR; TCRdb keeps in-frame clones, though not all of them. The top ten hold roughly 10% of the sample, which has 150,000 to 200,000 clones, 84% seen once. CDR1 SGHAT and CDR2 FQNNGV come from the germline V gene. V gave up 2 bases and J gave up 5 bases, with 9 bases separating them. This CDR3 region has 13 residues. The donors were in the approximately 130-subject validation cohort; that cohort was separate from the approximately 700-subject first cohort. Specimen: PBMCs. This chain links TRBV11-2 with TRBJ1-2, with D possibly TRBD1 on 6 matching bases. The sequence derives from a man aged 25-45 years in good health and CMV-seropositive. CDR3 sequence reads: CASSLQRGYGYTF. CDR3 DNA: TGTGCCAGCAGCTTACAGAGGGGGTATGGCTACACCTTC.